This T cell receptor beta chain was recorded in a study of cytomegalovirus exposure and HLA in healthy donors. As concerns this clone: Its antigen is undetermined.

The study ran its PCR with 60 Vbeta and 13 Jbeta primers. The protocol was immunoSEQ multiplex PCR, while the TCRdb copy is restricted to in-frame clones and leaves out a portion. The sample comprises around 170,000 clones, 60% to 85% of which are singletons, and around 7% rests with the top ten. Germline CDR1 SGHVS, CDR2 FNYEAQ. CDR3 length: 17 residues. V lost 2 bases and J lost 1; bases outside the gene matches: 8. Study-wide results and caveats: Three CMV-associated chains were confirmed in vitro to be specific for CMV antigens. The only immune exposure information that was available was CMV serostatus. Previously analyzed data showed that most TCR beta V segments were productive at a frequency of about 87% or about 30%. Both high specificity and high sensitivity reportedly marked the classifier's diagnosis of cytomegalovirus status.

The V gene is TRBV7-6, the J gene TRBJ1-1, with 9 bases identical to TRBD1. Sequencing was carried out using PBMCs. The TCR originated in a woman in her forties in good health and CMV-seropositive. In DNA form, the CDR3 reads TGTGCCAGCAGCTTAAGTCGGAGGGACAGGGCGAACACTGAAGCTTTCTTT. Its protein product is CASSLSRRDRANTEAFF.